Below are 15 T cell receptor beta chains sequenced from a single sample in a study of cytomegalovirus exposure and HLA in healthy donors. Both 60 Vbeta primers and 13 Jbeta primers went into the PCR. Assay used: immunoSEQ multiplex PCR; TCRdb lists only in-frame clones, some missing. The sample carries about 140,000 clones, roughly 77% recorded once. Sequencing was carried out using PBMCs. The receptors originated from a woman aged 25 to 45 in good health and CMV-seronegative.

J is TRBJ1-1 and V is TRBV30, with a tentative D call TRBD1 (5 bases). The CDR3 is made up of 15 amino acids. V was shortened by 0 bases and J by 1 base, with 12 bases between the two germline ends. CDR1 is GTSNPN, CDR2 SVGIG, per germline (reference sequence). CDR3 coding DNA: TGTGCCTGGAGTGTGGGGGGATATGGGAACACTGAAGCTTTCTTT. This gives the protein CAWSVGGYGNTEAFF.

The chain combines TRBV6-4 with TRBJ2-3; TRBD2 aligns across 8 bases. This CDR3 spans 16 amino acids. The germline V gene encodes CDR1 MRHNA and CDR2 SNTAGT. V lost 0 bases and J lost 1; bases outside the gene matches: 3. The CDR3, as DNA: TGTGCCAGCAGTGACTCTGCGGGAGGACGCACAGATACGCAGTATTTT. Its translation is CASSDSAGGRTDTQYF.

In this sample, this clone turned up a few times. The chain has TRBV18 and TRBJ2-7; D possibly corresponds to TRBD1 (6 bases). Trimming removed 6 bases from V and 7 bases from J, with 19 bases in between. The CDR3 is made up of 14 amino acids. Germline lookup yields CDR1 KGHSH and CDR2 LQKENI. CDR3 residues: CASSPRETGGEQYF. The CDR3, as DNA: TGTGCCAGCTCGCCTAGGGAGACAGGCGGTGAGCAGTACTTC.

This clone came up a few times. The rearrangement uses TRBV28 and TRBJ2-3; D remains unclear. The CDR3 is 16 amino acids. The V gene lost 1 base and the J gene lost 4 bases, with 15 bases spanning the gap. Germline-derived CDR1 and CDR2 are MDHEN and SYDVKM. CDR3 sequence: CASSLLVSWSADTQYF. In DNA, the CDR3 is TGTGCCAGCAGTTTATTGGTCTCCTGGTCGGCAGATACGCAGTATTTT.

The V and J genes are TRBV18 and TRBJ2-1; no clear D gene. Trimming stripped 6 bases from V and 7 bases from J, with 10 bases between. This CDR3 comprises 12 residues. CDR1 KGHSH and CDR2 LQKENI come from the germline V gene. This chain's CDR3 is CASSPTKNEQFF. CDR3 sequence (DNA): TGTGCCAGCTCGCCTACTAAGAATGAGCAGTTCTTC. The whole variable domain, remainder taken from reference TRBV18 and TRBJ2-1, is NAGVMQNPRHLVRRRGQEARLRCSPMKGHSHVYWYRQLPEEGLKFMVYLQKENIIDESGMPKERFSAEFPKEGPSILRIQQVVRGDSAAYFCASSPTKNEQFFGPGTRLTVL.

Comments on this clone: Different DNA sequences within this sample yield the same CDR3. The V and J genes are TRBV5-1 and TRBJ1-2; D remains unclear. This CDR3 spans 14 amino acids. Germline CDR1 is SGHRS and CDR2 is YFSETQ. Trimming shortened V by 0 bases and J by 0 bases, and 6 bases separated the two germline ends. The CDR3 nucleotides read TGCGCCAGCAGCTTGGACAGCCCTAACTATGGCTACACCTTC. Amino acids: CASSLDSPNYGYTF.

This chain's CDR3 is CASSESRGTTYEQYF. The CDR3 DNA is TGCGCCAGCAGTGAGTCGCGGGGCACTACCTACGAGCAGTACTTC. V usage is TRBV10-1 and J usage is TRBJ2-7, with D possibly being TRBD2 (6 bases). The V end was cut by 0 bases, the J end by 2 bases, with 11 bases between. Germline V gene sequence: CDR1 WNHNN, CDR2 SYGVQD (reference sequence). This CDR3 has 15 amino acids.

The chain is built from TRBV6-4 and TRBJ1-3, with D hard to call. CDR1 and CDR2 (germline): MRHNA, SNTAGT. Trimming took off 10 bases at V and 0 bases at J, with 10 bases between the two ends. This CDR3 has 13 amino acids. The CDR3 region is CATASNSGNTIYF. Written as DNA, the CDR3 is TGTGCCACCGCGAGTAACTCTGGAAACACCATATATTTT.

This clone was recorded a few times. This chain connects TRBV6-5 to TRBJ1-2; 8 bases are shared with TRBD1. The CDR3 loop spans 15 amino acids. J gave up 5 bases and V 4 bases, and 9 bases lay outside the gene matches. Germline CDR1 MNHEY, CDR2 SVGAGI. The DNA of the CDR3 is TGTGCCAGCAGTTCCCGACCGGACAGGGTGTATGGCTACACCTTC. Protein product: CASSSRPDRVYGYTF.

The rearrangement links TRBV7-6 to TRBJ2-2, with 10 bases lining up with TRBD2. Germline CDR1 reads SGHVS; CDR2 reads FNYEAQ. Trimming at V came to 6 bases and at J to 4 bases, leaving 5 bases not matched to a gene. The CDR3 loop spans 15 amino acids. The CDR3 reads CASSRLAGSTGELFF. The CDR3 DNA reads TGTGCCAGCAGTAGACTAGCGGGTTCCACCGGGGAGCTGTTTTTT. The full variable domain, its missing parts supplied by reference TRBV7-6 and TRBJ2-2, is GAGVSQSPRYKVTKRGQDVALRCDPISGHVSLYWYRQALGQGPEFLTYFNYEAQQDKSGLPNDRFSAERPEGSISTLTIQRTEQRDSAMYRCASSRLAGSTGELFFGEGSRLTVL.

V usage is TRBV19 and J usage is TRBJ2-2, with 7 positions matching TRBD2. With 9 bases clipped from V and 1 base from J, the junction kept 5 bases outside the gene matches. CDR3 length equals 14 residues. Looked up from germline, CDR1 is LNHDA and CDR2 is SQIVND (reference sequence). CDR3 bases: TGTGCCAGCCGGGGGGACCTGAACACCGGGGAGCTGTTTTTT. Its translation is CASRGDLNTGELFF. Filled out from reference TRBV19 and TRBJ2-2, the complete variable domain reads DGGITQSPKYLFRKEGQNVTLSCEQNLNHDAMYWYRQDPGQGLRLIYYSQIVNDFQKGDIAEGYSVSREKKESFPLTVTSAQKNPTAFYLCASRGDLNTGELFFGEGSRLTVL.

As DNA, the CDR3 is TGTGCCATCAGTGACCCCGGACGGGATTTAAACTACGAGCAGTACTTC. This translates into CAISDPGRDLNYEQYF. The rearrangement links TRBV10-3 to TRBJ2-7; tentative D call: TRBD2 (5 bases). Germline loops: CDR1 ENHRY, CDR2 SYGVKD. CDR3 length: 16 amino acids. V was trimmed by 3 bases and J by 3 bases, leaving 18 bases between them.

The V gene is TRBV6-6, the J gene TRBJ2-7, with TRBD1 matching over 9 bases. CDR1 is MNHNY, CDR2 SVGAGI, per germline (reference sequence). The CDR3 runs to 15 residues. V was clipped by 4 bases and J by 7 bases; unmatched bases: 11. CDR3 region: CASSSRDRALGEQYF. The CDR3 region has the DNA TGTGCCAGCAGTTCACGGGACAGGGCCCTAGGGGAGCAGTACTTC.

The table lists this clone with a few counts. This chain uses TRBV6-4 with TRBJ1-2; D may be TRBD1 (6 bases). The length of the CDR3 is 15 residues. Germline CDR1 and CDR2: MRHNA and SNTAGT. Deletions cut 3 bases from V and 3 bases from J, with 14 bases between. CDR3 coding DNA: TGTGCCAGCAGTGATTACGGACAGCCTCACTATGGCTACACCTTC. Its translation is CASSDYGQPHYGYTF.

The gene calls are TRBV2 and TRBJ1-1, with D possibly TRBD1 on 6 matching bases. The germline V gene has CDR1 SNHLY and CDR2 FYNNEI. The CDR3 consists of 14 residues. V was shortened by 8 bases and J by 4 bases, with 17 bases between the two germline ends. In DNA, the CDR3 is TGTGCCAGCGGATTACAGGGTGTGGGCACTGAAGCTTTCTTT. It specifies CASGLQGVGTEAFF.